The next 26 T cell receptor beta chains were all read from a single sample in a study of long-term antiretroviral therapy in people with HIV. The authors ran the immunoSEQ assay, v3.0, at survey level. This table comes from immunoSEQ multiplex PCR, and its TCRdb copy is limited to in-frame clones, with some not included. The sample has 30,000 to 40,000 clones; roughly three quarters are singletons. Sequences were derived from unsorted PBMCs, sampled 1.9 years after starting antiretroviral therapy. The receptors here all came from a man between 18 and 35 years old with HIV.

The rearrangement joins TRBV7-9 to TRBJ2-5, with TRBD2 identical over 9 bases. V was clipped by 2 bases and J by 4 bases; unmatched bases: 8. Germline CDR1 reads SEHNR; CDR2 reads FQNEAQ (reference sequence). The CDR3 is made up of 16 amino acids. The CDR3 here is CASSLFSGGVPETQYF. The DNA for the CDR3 is TGTGCCAGCAGCTTATTTAGCGGGGGCGTCCCAGAGACCCAGTACTTC.

This sequence joins TRBV30 and TRBJ2-7, with a tentative D call TRBD1 (5 bases). The germline gives CDR1 GTSNPN, CDR2 SVGIG (reference sequence). CDR3 length: 12 amino acids. The V end lost 4 bases, the J end lost 7 bases, and 14 bases lay between the germline ends. CDR3: CAWTGLLGEQYF. CDR3 in DNA: TGTGCCTGGACAGGGTTGTTGGGGGAGCAGTACTTC.

The chain carries TRBV7-9 and TRBJ2-5, with 10 positions matching TRBD2. Germline CDR1 SEHNR, CDR2 FQNEAQ (reference sequence). The J segment lost 2 bases and the V segment lost 8 bases, leaving 5 bases of the junction unmatched. This CDR3 has 14 amino acids. DNA of the CDR3: TGTGCCAGCGGACCTAGCGGGGGACAAGAGACCCAGTACTTC. Translation gives CASGPSGGQETQYF.

V is TRBV5-1 and J is TRBJ1-3, with a possible D match to TRBD1 (6 bases). CDR1 is SGHRS and CDR2 is YFSETQ in the germline V gene. The CDR3 loop spans 14 amino acids. Trimming left V 3 bases short and J 8 bases short, with 15 bases between. CDR3 nucleotides: TGCGCCAGCAGCTCCCGCGGACAGCCCGACACCATATATTTT. Translated: CASSSRGQPDTIYF.

This clone was recorded only once. The V and J genes are TRBV5-1 and TRBJ2-5; tentatively, D is TRBD1 or TRBD2 (6 bases each). The J call may be wrong; the DNA end is better matched by TRBJ2-7. The CDR3 is made up of 13 amino acids. Germline V gene lookup returns CDR1 SGHRS and CDR2 YFSETQ. CDR3 coding DNA: TGCGCCAGCAGCGGAGGGGGGCAATACGAGCAGTACTTC. Its protein is CASSGGGQYEQYF.

Details on this clone: Other DNA variants within this sample encode the same CDR3. The CDR3 spells CASSFLNTGELFF. CDR3 coding DNA: TGTGCCAGCAGCTTTCTGAACACCGGGGAGCTGTTTTTT. The chain joins TRBV7-2 to TRBJ2-2; D gene ambiguous. Trimming took off 3 bases at V and 1 base at J, with 3 bases between the two ends. Germline loops: CDR1 SGHTA, CDR2 FQGNSA. This CDR3 comprises 13 residues.

This clone was counted only a few times. The rearrangement links TRBV28 to TRBJ1-5; D is possibly TRBD1 (5 bases). The V gene lost 5 bases and the J gene lost 7 bases, with 15 bases spanning the gap. Germline V gene lookup returns CDR1 MDHEN and CDR2 SYDVKM. This CDR3 spans 14 amino acids. CDR3 bases: TGTGCCAGCAGTACGGCAGGGTCGGGACAGCCCCAGCATTTT. This encodes CASSTAGSGQPQHF.

This chain joins TRBV19 and TRBJ1-6, with 7 bases aligning to TRBD1. CDR1 LNHDA and CDR2 SQIVND come from the germline V gene (reference sequence). The junction had 4 bases not matched to a gene; V was cut back by 6 bases and J by 5 bases. The CDR3 has 14 residues. CDR3 sequence (DNA): TGTGCCAGTAGGTCCCAGGGGGATAATTCACCCCTCCACTTT. Its protein is CASRSQGDNSPLHF.

The chain links TRBV19 to TRBJ2-2, with D unclear. V lost 9 bases and J lost 1, with 9 bases in between. The length of the CDR3 is 13 residues. In germline, CDR1 is LNHDA, CDR2 SQIVND (reference sequence). CDR3 protein: CASIRKNTGELFF. The CDR3 region has the DNA TGTGCCAGCATCCGAAAGAACACCGGGGAGCTGTTTTTT.

This sequence joins TRBV5-5 and TRBJ2-3; a weak D match, TRBD2 (6 bases). CDR1 and CDR2 (germline): SGHKS, YYEKEE (reference sequence). This CDR3 region has 16 residues. The ends were cut back, 1 base at V and 8 bases at J, with 20 bases in the middle. CDR3 in amino acids: CASSLFIGGGSGTQYF. In DNA form, the CDR3 reads TGTGCCAGCAGCTTGTTTATCGGGGGTGGGTCTGGTACGCAGTATTTT.

The chain links TRBV5-1 to TRBJ2-5; tentatively, D is TRBD2 (6 bases). With 0 bases removed from V and 14 bases from J, the gap between germline ends came to 11 bases. The V gene's germline CDR1 is SGHRS and CDR2 YFSETQ. CDR3 size: 11 residues. CDR3 DNA sequence: TGCGCCAGCAGCTTGGCCTGGGAGGTCTACTTC. This encodes CASSLAWEVYF.

This chain links TRBV28 with TRBJ2-3; the match to TRBD2 covers 11 bases. V shed 5 bases, J shed 5 bases, and the junction held 9 bases outside the gene matches. This CDR3 spans 16 amino acids. Germline CDR1 reads MDHEN; CDR2 reads SYDVKM. The CDR3 DNA reads as TGTGCCAGCAGTCGGTATAGCGGGGGGGCCCTAGATACGCAGTATTTT. Its translation: CASSRYSGGALDTQYF.

The V and J genes are TRBV6-1 and TRBJ2-3; possible D gene TRBD2, 7 bases. There are 15 residues in the CDR3. Germline-derived CDR1 and CDR2 are MNHNS and SASEGT. V was trimmed by 3 bases and J by 2 bases, leaving 12 bases between them. CDR3 amino acids: CASSDRGGITDTQYF. CDR3 nucleotide sequence: TGTGCCAGCAGTGATAGGGGGGGTATCACAGATACGCAGTATTTT.

This chain links TRBV5-5 with TRBJ2-3, with 8 positions matching TRBD1. Trimming took 0 bases from V and 3 from J; bases not matched to a gene: 0. CDR3 length: 14 residues. The V gene's germline CDR1 is SGHKS and CDR2 YYEKEE (reference sequence). CDR3 in amino acids: CASSLGTGTDTQYF. CDR3 DNA sequence: TGTGCCAGCAGCTTGGGGACAGGGACAGATACGCAGTATTTT.

The chain links TRBV11-2 to TRBJ2-7; 12 bases line up with TRBD1. CDR1 SGHAT and CDR2 FQNNGV come from the germline V gene. The ends lost 1 base at V and 5 bases at J; junction bases unmatched: 9. The CDR3 extends over 17 amino acids. CDR3 sequence reads: CASSLGWRGQGAHEQYV. The CDR3 nucleotides read TGTGCCAGCAGCTTAGGGTGGAGGGGACAGGGGGCACACGAGCAGTACGTC.

The chain links TRBV4-1 to TRBJ1-1; no reliable D call. Per the germline V gene, CDR1 is MGHRA and CDR2 is YSYEKL. The CDR3 length is 11 residues. Trimming stripped 3 bases from V and 4 bases from J, with 3 bases between. The CDR3 loop reads CASSQGTEAFF. The CDR3 nucleotides are TGCGCCAGCAGCCAGGGCACTGAAGCTTTCTTT.

The genes are TRBV2 and TRBJ1-5; perhaps TRBD1 as D (5 bases). Germline CDR1 SNHLY, CDR2 FYNNEI. This CDR3 region has 15 residues. V dropped 5 bases and J dropped 1 base, with 12 bases sitting between them. CDR3 DNA sequence: TGTGCCAGCAGTCGACAGTGGGTCAGCAATCAGCCCCAGCATTTT. Protein product: CASSRQWVSNQPQHF.

This clone was observed a few times. The DNA for the CDR3 is TGTGCCAGCAGTGACTCGCCGGGGACCGGGGAGCTGTTTTTT. Its protein is CASSDSPGTGELFF. The rearrangement joins TRBV6-4 to TRBJ2-2; possible D gene TRBD2, 5 bases. Per the germline V gene, CDR1 is MRHNA and CDR2 is SNTAGT. The CDR3 totals 14 residues. V shed 0 bases and J shed 5 bases, with 7 bases lying between them.

This clone came up a few times. The chain couples TRBV4-1 to TRBJ2-2; D uncertain. V was cut by 0 bases and J by 0 bases, with 8 bases left in between. The CDR3 is made up of 16 amino acids. Germline CDR1 reads MGHRA; CDR2 reads YSYEKL. The DNA for the CDR3 is TGCGCCAGCAGCCAAGAATCGGGCCCGAACACCGGGGAGCTGTTTTTT. Its translation: CASSQESGPNTGELFF.

V and J are TRBV9 and TRBJ1-5; unclear D gene. Germline CDR1 SGDLS, CDR2 YYNGEE. The germline V and J ends were trimmed by 0 bases and 3 bases, with 7 bases remaining between them. The CDR3 totals 14 residues. CDR3 amino acids: CASSVGPTNQPQHF. CDR3 coding DNA: TGTGCCAGCAGCGTAGGGCCGACCAATCAGCCCCAGCATTTT. Based on the CDR3 plus reference TRBV9 and TRBJ1-5, the full variable domain is DSGVTQTPKHLITATGQRVTLRCSPRSGDLSVYWYQQSLDQGLQFLIQYYNGEERAKGNILERFSAQQFPDLHSELNLSSLELGDSALYFCASSVGPTNQPQHFGDGTRLSIL.

V is TRBV5-1 and J is TRBJ1-1, with a possible D match to TRBD1 (5 bases). V dropped 2 bases and J dropped 7 bases, with 15 bases sitting between them. CDR1 and CDR2 from the germline V gene are SGHRS and YFSETQ. The length of the CDR3 is 14 residues. The CDR3 here is CASSFSSTTGEAFF. The CDR3 DNA is TGCGCCAGCAGCTTCTCTTCCACAACAGGTGAAGCTTTCTTT.

In this sample, this clone turned up once. The chain combines TRBV6-1 with TRBJ1-2; 10 bases agree with TRBD1. Trimming removed 6 bases from V and 4 bases from J; junction bases left unmatched: 5. Germline V gene data show CDR1 as MNHNS and CDR2 as SASEGT. The CDR3 covers 14 residues. The CDR3 sequence: CASRDRDRGYGYTF. CDR3 nucleotides: TGTGCCAGCAGAGACCGGGACAGGGGCTATGGCTACACCTTC.

This chain links TRBV28 with TRBJ2-7; tentatively, D is TRBD2 (5 bases). Trimming pared 4 bases from V and 5 bases from J, leaving 18 bases between. CDR1 is MDHEN and CDR2 is SYDVKM in the germline V gene. The CDR3 covers 15 residues. This CDR3 is CASSSAGEGHHEQYV. As DNA, the CDR3 is TGTGCCAGCAGTTCCGCGGGCGAAGGGCACCACGAGCAGTACGTC.

V usage is TRBV7-2 and J usage is TRBJ2-5, with 10 bases identical to TRBD2. V shed 2 bases and J 5 bases; nucleotides not matched to a gene: 5. CDR1 and CDR2 (germline): SGHTA, FQGNSA. This CDR3 has 15 amino acids. The CDR3 here is CASSLQRGGGETQYF. The CDR3 nucleotides read TGTGCCAGCAGCTTACAGCGGGGGGGCGGGGAGACCCAGTACTTC. Full variable domain (outside the CDR3, taken from reference TRBV7-2 and TRBJ2-5): GAGVSQSPSNKVTEKGKDVELRCDPISGHTALYWYRQSLGQGLEFLIYFQGNSAPDKSGLPSDRFSAERTGGSVSTLTIQRTQQEDSAVYLCASSLQRGGGETQYFGPGTRLLVL.

The chain uses TRBV6-1 and TRBJ1-5; unclear D gene. Germline values: CDR1 MNHNS, CDR2 SASEGT. Trimming took off 6 bases at V and 4 bases at J, with 13 bases between the two ends. The CDR3 covers 14 residues. CDR3 amino acids: CASRTPTRNQPQHF. The DNA of the CDR3 is TGTGCCAGCAGGACTCCGACGCGGAATCAGCCCCAGCATTTT.

This clone has only one observation. The gene calls are TRBV14 and TRBJ1-2; perhaps TRBD1 as D (5 bases). V gave up 3 bases and J gave up 8 bases, with 22 bases separating them. The CDR3 length is 16 residues. CDR1 and CDR2 (germline): SGHDN, FVKESK. Written as DNA, the CDR3 is TGTGCCAGCAGCCAGGCTTGGACAACTCAAATCAGGGGCTACACCTTC. This codes for CASSQAWTTQIRGYTF.